Listed here are 26 T cell receptor beta chains from one sample, sequenced in a study of T cells in lung cancer brain metastases listed by TCRdb under 2018. Libraries were built with the immunoSEQ multiplex PCR assay. TCRdb carries this immuneACCESS record with in-frame sequences only. Its versions omit some clonotypes, under half of them owing to an unresolved V gene in the studies checked, with the rest unexplained. The sample contains roughly 5,000 clones, 84% of them found a single time. The ten largest clones add up to roughly 3% of the sample. The sample consisted of tumor tissue from the primary lung tumor. Explained via the paper, the cell subset or site label denotes: primary lung cancer lesion. All receptors come from a woman aged 50 to 65 with non-small cell lung cancer.

The chain links TRBV15 to TRBJ2-7; D is undetermined. V was clipped by 3 bases and J by 1 base, with 7 bases between them. This CDR3 comprises 13 residues. CDR1 is LNHNV, CDR2 YYDKDF, per germline (reference sequence). This CDR3 is CATSRDVSYEQYF. The CDR3 nucleotides are TGTGCCACCAGCAGGGACGTATCCTACGAGCAGTACTTC. Based on the CDR3 plus reference TRBV15 and TRBJ2-7, the full variable domain is DAMVIQNPRYQVTQFGKPVTLSCSQTLNHNVMYWYQQKSSQAPKLLFHYYDKDFNNEADTPDNFQSRRPNTSFCFLDIRSPGLGDTAMYLCATSRDVSYEQYFGPGTRLTVT.

This clone was observed a single time. The genes are TRBV2 and TRBJ2-1, with 13 bases aligning to TRBD2. V was clipped by 2 bases and J by 7 bases; unmatched bases: 5. Germline V lookup: CDR1 SNHLY, CDR2 FYNNEI. The CDR3 extends over 16 amino acids. The DNA of the CDR3 is TGTGCCAGCAGTGAACCCCAACTAGCGGGAGGGAATGAGCAGTTCTTC. The encoded protein is CASSEPQLAGGNEQFF. Combining the CDR3 with reference TRBV2 and TRBJ2-1 gives the whole variable domain EPEVTQTPSHQVTQMGQEVILRCVPISNHLYFYWYRQILGQKVEFLVSFYNNEISEKSEIFDDQFSVERPDGSNFTLKIRSTKLEDSAMYFCASSEPQLAGGNEQFFGPGTRLTVL.

The chain couples TRBV11-2 to TRBJ1-1, with TRBD1 matching over 7 bases. The V segment lost 4 bases and the J segment 3 bases; nucleotides outside the gene matches: 5. CDR1 SGHAT and CDR2 FQNNGV come from the germline V gene. The CDR3 contains 14 residues. CDR3 residues: CASSSGTVYTEAFF. CDR3 DNA: TGTGCCAGCAGCTCCGGGACAGTCTACACTGAAGCTTTCTTT. The full variable domain, its missing parts supplied by reference TRBV11-2 and TRBJ1-1, is EAGVAQSPRYKIIEKRQSVAFWCNPISGHATLYWYQQILGQGPKLLIQFQNNGVVDDSQLPKDRFSAERLKGVDSTLKIQPAKLEDSAVYLCASSSGTVYTEAFFGQGTRLTVV.

This chain joins TRBV10-3 and TRBJ2-3; 10 positions match TRBD1. This CDR3 has 15 residues. Germline CDR1 and CDR2: ENHRY and SYGVKD. V lost 6 bases, J lost 2 bases, and 5 bases stayed unmatched. CDR3 DNA sequence: TGTGCCATCAGACTGGGACAGGGGAACACAGATACGCAGTATTTT. This translates into CAIRLGQGNTDTQYF.

The chain employs TRBV11-2 and TRBJ2-1; maybe TRBD2 (5 bases). V dropped 1 base and J dropped 12 bases, with 13 bases sitting between them. CDR3 length equals 13 residues. Germline CDR1 is SGHAT and CDR2 is FQNNGV. The CDR3 DNA follows: TGTGCCAGCAGCTTAGCAAGAGGGTCGGGGCAGTTCTTC. This translates into CASSLARGSGQFF.

This chain connects TRBV7-6 to TRBJ1-1, with D possibly being TRBD1 (6 bases). V shed 4 bases and J shed 8 bases, with 11 bases lying between them. Germline lookup yields CDR1 SGHVS and CDR2 FNYEAQ. CDR3 length: 12 amino acids. This CDR3 reads CASSYGTGEAFF. The CDR3 bases are TGTGCCAGCAGCTACGGAACAGGGGAAGCTTTCTTT.

This chain uses TRBV9 with TRBJ2-1; TRBD2 aligns across 10 bases. V gave up 3 bases and J gave up 4 bases; unmatched junction bases: 7. The CDR3 length is 16 residues. Looked up from germline, CDR1 is SGDLS and CDR2 is YYNGEE. The CDR3 DNA reads TGTGCCAGCAGCGGATTAGCGGGAGGTATTTACAATGAGCAGTTCTTC. The encoded protein is CASSGLAGGIYNEQFF. The entire variable domain, with the rest obtained from reference TRBV9 and TRBJ2-1, is as follows: DSGVTQTPKHLITATGQRVTLRCSPRSGDLSVYWYQQSLDQGLQFLIQYYNGEERAKGNILERFSAQQFPDLHSELNLSSLELGDSALYFCASSGLAGGIYNEQFFGPGTRLTVL.

This sequence joins TRBV4-1 and TRBJ2-2; D call uncertain. V was cut by 3 bases and J by 0 bases, with 11 bases left in between. This CDR3 has 16 amino acids. Germline CDR1 is MGHRA and CDR2 is YSYEKL. The CDR3 DNA is TGCGCCAGCAGCCATCTGGGCGCTTCGAACACCGGGGAGCTGTTTTTT. It codes for CASSHLGASNTGELFF.

This rearrangement joins TRBV20-1 to TRBJ1-1; D gene unclear. CDR3 length: 10 amino acids. Trimming removed 0 bases from V and 12 bases from J, with 8 bases in between. Germline CDR1 is DFQATT and CDR2 is SNEGSKA (reference sequence). As DNA, the CDR3 is TGCAGTGCTAGAGATAAGGAGACTTTCTTT. Its protein product is CSARDKETFF.

V usage is TRBV5-4 and J usage is TRBJ2-1; D is undetermined. This CDR3 spans 14 amino acids. Trimming took 5 bases from V and 3 from J, leaving 12 bases between them. Germline V CDR1 and CDR2: SGHNT, YYREEE (reference sequence). DNA for the CDR3: TGTGCCAGCAGTCCGTCCGGATTCTACAATGAGCAGTTCTTC. Translation gives CASSPSGFYNEQFF. The full variable domain, in which reference TRBV5-4 and TRBJ2-1 provide the parts outside the CDR3, is ETGVTQSPTHLIKTRGQQVTLRCSSQSGHNTVSWYQQALGQGPQFIFQYYREEENGRGNFPPRFSGLQFPNYSSELNVNALELDDSALYLCASSPSGFYNEQFFGPGTRLTVL.

The rearrangement joins TRBV27 to TRBJ1-4; 8 nucleotides agree with TRBD1. The CDR3 consists of 13 residues. Trimming removed 8 bases from V and 4 bases from J; junction bases left unmatched: 3. From germline, CDR1 is MNHEY and CDR2 SMNVEV (reference sequence). The CDR3 bases are TGTGCCAGCGGGGACAGGTTTAATGAAAAACTGTTTTTT. This gives the protein CASGDRFNEKLFF.

This sequence joins TRBV29-1 and TRBJ2-7, with D perhaps assigned TRBD1 or TRBD2 (5 bases each). Deletions cut 5 bases from V and 0 bases from J, with 14 bases between. CDR1 SQVTM and CDR2 ANQGSEA come from the germline V gene. The length of the CDR3 is 14 residues. The CDR3 DNA reads TGCAGCGTTATCCGGGACCGCGGCTCCTACGAGCAGTACTTC. Protein: CSVIRDRGSYEQYF.

The chain couples TRBV5-1 to TRBJ2-3; maybe TRBD1 (5 bases). From germline, CDR1 is SGHRS and CDR2 YFSETQ. V lost 2 bases and J 2 bases, leaving 12 bases between the germline ends. This CDR3 contains 15 residues. The DNA of the CDR3 is TGCGCCAGCAGCTTCCAGGGAAGGGCCACAGATACGCAGTATTTT. This translates into CASSFQGRATDTQYF.

The chain is built from TRBV7-6 and TRBJ2-6; D is perhaps TRBD1 (7 bases). The CDR3 totals 17 residues. Trimming took 5 bases from V and 0 from J, leaving 14 bases between them. CDR1 and CDR2 from the germline V gene are SGHVS and FNYEAQ. CDR3 in amino acids: CASSQRQGGSGANVLTF. CDR3 nucleotide sequence: TGTGCCAGCAGCCAGCGACAGGGAGGCTCTGGGGCCAACGTCCTGACTTTC.

V and J are TRBV7-2 and TRBJ2-6; D is undetermined. Germline V gene data show CDR1 as SGHTA and CDR2 as FQGNSA. CDR3 size: 14 residues. The V end was cut by 2 bases, the J end by 2 bases, with 4 bases between. CDR3 amino acids: CASSLRAGANVLTF. CDR3 DNA: TGTGCCAGCAGCTTAAGGGCTGGGGCCAACGTCCTGACTTTC. Filled out from reference TRBV7-2 and TRBJ2-6, the complete variable domain reads GAGVSQSPSNKVTEKGKDVELRCDPISGHTALYWYRQSLGQGLEFLIYFQGNSAPDKSGLPSDRFSAERTGGSVSTLTIQRTQQEDSAVYLCASSLRAGANVLTFGAGSRLTVL.

This sequence joins TRBV12-5 and TRBJ1-5; TRBD1 might be the D (5 bases). This CDR3 contains 16 residues. V was clipped by 8 bases and J by 6 bases, with 23 bases between them. Germline V gene data show CDR1 as LGHNT and CDR2 as FRNRAP. The CDR3 DNA follows: TGTGCTAGTAGTTGGGGGGGGAGGGGCGAGGGTCAGCCCCAGCATTTT. Its translation: CASSWGGRGEGQPQHF.

In this sample, this clone turned up once. Other DNA sequences in the same sample also yield this CDR3. As DNA, the CDR3 is TGTGCCAGCAGCCCTCGGACTAGCGGGAGCTCCTACAATGAGCAGTTCTTC. It translates to CASSPRTSGSSYNEQFF. The J gene is TRBJ2-1, the V gene TRBV7-9, with 13 nucleotides matching TRBD2. V was clipped by 5 bases and J by 0 bases; unmatched bases: 4. The CDR3 spans 17 residues. Germline-derived CDR1 and CDR2 are SEHNR and FQNEAQ (reference sequence).

The J gene is TRBJ2-7, the V gene TRBV10-3; TRBD2 might be the D (5 bases). The length of the CDR3 is 12 residues. Germline-derived CDR1 and CDR2 are ENHRY and SYGVKD. Trimming left V 2 bases short and J 7 bases short, with 9 bases between. CDR3 sequence: CAISEGELEQYF. As DNA, the CDR3 is TGTGCCATCAGTGAGGGGGAGTTGGAGCAGTACTTC.

This chain connects TRBV29-1 to TRBJ2-1, with 10 bases identical to TRBD2. Germline V lookup: CDR1 SQVTM, CDR2 ANQGSEA. Unmatched junction bases numbered 8, after V lost 8 bases and J lost 4 bases. There are 14 residues in the CDR3. CDR3 amino acids: CSTQRGGGYNEQFF. CDR3 DNA sequence: TGCAGCACCCAGCGGGGGGGCGGGTACAATGAGCAGTTCTTC.

The chain has TRBV28 and TRBJ1-5, with no clear D. This CDR3 has 12 amino acids. The germline CDR1 and CDR2 sequences are MDHEN and SYDVKM. The V and J ends lost 7 bases and 9 bases respectively, with 13 bases between them. CDR3 loop: CASTIPERPQHF. In DNA form, the CDR3 reads TGTGCCAGCACAATCCCTGAGAGGCCCCAGCATTTT.

This chain joins TRBV6-5 and TRBJ2-7, with D maybe TRBD2 (5 bases). Germline CDR1 MNHEY, CDR2 SVGAGI. Trimming left V 0 bases short and J 6 bases short, with 12 bases between. The CDR3 has 14 amino acids. The CDR3 reads CASSYSGARSEQYF. The CDR3, as DNA: TGTGCCAGCAGTTACTCGGGAGCTCGGAGCGAGCAGTACTTC.

In this sample, this clone turned up once. The V and J genes are TRBV7-2 and TRBJ2-7; D is undetermined. Germline CDR1 reads SGHTA; CDR2 reads FQGNSA. V gave up 0 bases and J gave up 4 bases, with 22 bases separating them. The CDR3 is made up of 18 amino acids. CDR3 bases: TGTGCCAGCAGCTTAGCGGATGACGTTTATCGCCTTTTTTACGAGCAGTACTTC. It encodes CASSLADDVYRLFYEQYF.

This chain connects TRBV10-1 to TRBJ1-6; possibly TRBD1 for D (5 bases). V lost 5 bases, J lost 10 bases, and 18 bases lay in between. This CDR3 is built from 15 residues. Germline CDR1 reads WNHNN; CDR2 reads SYGVQD (reference sequence). The CDR3 sequence: CASSPARGEDSPLHF. CDR3 DNA: TGCGCCAGCAGTCCCGCTCGAGGGGAGGACTCACCCCTCCACTTT.

The chain employs TRBV2 and TRBJ2-7; 7 nucleotides agree with TRBD2. Germline CDR1 and CDR2: SNHLY and FYNNEI. This CDR3 is built from 15 residues. J lost 2 bases, V lost 9 bases, and 13 bases had no gene match. CDR3 DNA sequence: TGTGCCAGTGACCCCGGGGGGTCAGGAACCTACGAGCAGTACTTC. It yields the protein CASDPGGSGTYEQYF.

This clone turned up a few times. CDR3 sequence reads: CASSIDSGANVLTF. The CDR3 DNA sequence: TGTGCCAGTAGTATCGACTCTGGGGCCAACGTCCTGACTTTC. The chain couples TRBV19 to TRBJ2-6; D unresolved. Germline values: CDR1 LNHDA, CDR2 SQIVND (reference sequence). V shed 3 bases and J shed 0 bases, with 3 bases lying between them. The CDR3 spans 14 residues.

The CDR3 sequence is CASSRWSGGSVAEQFF. CDR3 DNA: TGTGCCAGCAGCCGCTGGTCTGGCGGGAGTGTGGCGGAGCAGTTCTTC. This chain links TRBV7-9 with TRBJ2-1; 7 positions agree with TRBD2. The CDR3 runs 16 residues. Per germline, CDR1 SEHNR and CDR2 FQNEAQ (reference sequence). V shed 5 bases, J shed 10 bases, and the junction held 17 bases outside the gene matches.